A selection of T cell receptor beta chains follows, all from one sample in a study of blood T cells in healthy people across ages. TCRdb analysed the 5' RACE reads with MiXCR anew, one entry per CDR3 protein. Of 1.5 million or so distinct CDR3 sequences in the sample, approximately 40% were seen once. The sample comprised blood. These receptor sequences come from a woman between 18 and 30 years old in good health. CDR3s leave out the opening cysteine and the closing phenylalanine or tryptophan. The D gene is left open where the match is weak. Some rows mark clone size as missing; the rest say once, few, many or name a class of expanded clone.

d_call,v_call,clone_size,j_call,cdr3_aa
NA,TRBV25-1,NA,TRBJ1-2,ASIQSGGLGGYT
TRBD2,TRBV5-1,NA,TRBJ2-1,ASSLFGLAGGIGNEQF
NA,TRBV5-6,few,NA,ASSLVDESFDEQY
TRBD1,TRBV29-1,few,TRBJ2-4,SVATGQLTKNIQY
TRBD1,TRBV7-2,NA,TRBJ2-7,ASSPKTTGTEAYEQY
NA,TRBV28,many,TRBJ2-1,ASSPLGASGSYNEQF
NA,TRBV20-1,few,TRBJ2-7,SAAPGYSSEQY
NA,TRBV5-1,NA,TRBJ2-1,ASSRVADSYNEQF
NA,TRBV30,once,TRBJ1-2,ASIIDRTNYGYT
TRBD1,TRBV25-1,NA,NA,ASSSHPGTGFHEQY
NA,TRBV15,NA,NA,ATSGDRGSYNEQY
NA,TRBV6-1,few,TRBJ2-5,ASSAWDIQETQY
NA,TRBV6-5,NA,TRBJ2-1,ASSYSSGTTSTIHYNEQF
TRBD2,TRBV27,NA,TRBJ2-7,ASSSLAGGVYEQY
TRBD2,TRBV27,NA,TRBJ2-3,ASSLFFGLAPEQY
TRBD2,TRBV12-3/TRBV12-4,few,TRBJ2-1,ASGTSGFDEQF
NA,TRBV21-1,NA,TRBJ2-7,ASSGRARSNEQY
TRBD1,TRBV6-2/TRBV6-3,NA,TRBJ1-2,ASSYEPGTGLHADYGYT
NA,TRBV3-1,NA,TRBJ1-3,ASSQYSGNTIY
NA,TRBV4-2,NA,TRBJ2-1,ASSQVEDLMKTQF
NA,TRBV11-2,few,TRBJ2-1,ASSSYGDAQF
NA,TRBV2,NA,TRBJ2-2,ASSRTPTGELF
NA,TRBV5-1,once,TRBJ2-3,ASRPLGRPWSDTQY
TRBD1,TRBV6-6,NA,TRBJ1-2,ASSPEAGGIRYGYT
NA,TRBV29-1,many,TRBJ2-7,SVEDPGNSYEQY
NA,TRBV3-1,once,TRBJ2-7,ASSQNGLINYEQY
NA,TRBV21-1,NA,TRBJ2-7,ASSKLRTGAYEQY
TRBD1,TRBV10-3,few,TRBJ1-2,AISESITGGSDGYT
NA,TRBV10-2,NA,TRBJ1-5,ASSERTDSNQPQH
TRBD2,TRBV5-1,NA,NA,ASSDGTTYNEQY
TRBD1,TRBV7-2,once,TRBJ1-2,ASSWGQMNYGYT
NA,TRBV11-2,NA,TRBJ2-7,ASSLGWSTYEQY
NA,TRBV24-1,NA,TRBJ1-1,ATSGYGGNTEAF
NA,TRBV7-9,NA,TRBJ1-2,ASSHPAKERFYT
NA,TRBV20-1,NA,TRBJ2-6,SATDYSGANVLT
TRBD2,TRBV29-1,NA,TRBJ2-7,SVEGGSQGTEQY
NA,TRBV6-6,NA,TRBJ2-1,ASSDSRTNEQF
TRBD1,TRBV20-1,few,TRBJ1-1,SAPGQGWGAF
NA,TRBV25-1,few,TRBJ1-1,ASSRPGGAKETEAF
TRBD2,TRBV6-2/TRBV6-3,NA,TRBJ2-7,ASSPAGGGYEQY
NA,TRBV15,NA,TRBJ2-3,ATGSGQSITDTQY
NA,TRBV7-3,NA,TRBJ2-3,ASSLTGLDRWPTSTDTQY
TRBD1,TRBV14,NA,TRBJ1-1,ASSQLRGGEAF
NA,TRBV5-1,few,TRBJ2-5,ASKVFSGQETQY
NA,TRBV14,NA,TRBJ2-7,ASSQDWNPYEQY